The 28 T cell receptor beta chains reported below all come from one sample, sequenced in a study of blood T cell repertoires in COVID-19. Profiled with immunoSEQ multiplex PCR; TCRdb holds only in-frame clones, not every one. The sample yields roughly 140,000 clones, around 85% seen once. Sequencing was performed on peripheral blood. Receptors were obtained from a man aged 50 or older with acute or convalescent COVID-19.

In DNA form, the CDR3 reads TGTGCCAGCAGCTTACATGGCGTGGGGCATGAAAAACTGTTTTTT. Protein sequence: CASSLHGVGHEKLFF. This chain uses TRBV7-9 with TRBJ1-4; perhaps TRBD1 as D (5 bases). This CDR3 is built from 15 residues. The V end was cut by 2 bases, the J end by 6 bases, with 13 bases between. Germline V gene sequence: CDR1 SEHNR, CDR2 FQNEAQ (reference sequence).

The chain couples TRBV4-1 to TRBJ2-7; TRBD2 matches 9 bases. From germline, CDR1 is MGHRA and CDR2 YSYEKL. This CDR3 spans 14 amino acids. Trimming at V came to 4 bases and at J to 4 bases, leaving 5 bases not matched to a gene. CDR3 amino acids: CASSPAGGGYEQYF. As DNA, the CDR3 is TGCGCCAGCAGCCCAGCGGGAGGAGGGTACGAGCAGTACTTC.

The chain links TRBV24-1 to TRBJ1-1, with TRBD1 as a possible D gene (6 bases). The CDR3 consists of 14 residues. CDR1 is KGHDR and CDR2 is SFDVKD in the germline V gene. V was pared by 6 bases and J by 4 bases, with 14 bases between. The CDR3 protein is CATSFLDRFTEAFF. CDR3 nucleotide sequence: TGTGCCACCAGTTTTCTAGACAGGTTCACTGAAGCTTTCTTT.

In DNA form, the CDR3 reads TGTGCCAGCAGTTCAGGACAGGGGGCCGACTACGAGCAGTACTTC. It encodes CASSSGQGADYEQYF. The J gene is TRBJ2-7, the V gene TRBV6-5; TRBD1 aligns across 11 bases. This CDR3 is built from 15 residues. The germline CDR1 and CDR2 sequences are MNHEY and SVGAGI. With V trimmed by 4 bases and J by 3 bases, 5 bases remained unmatched.

The rearrangement links TRBV16 to TRBJ1-4; D might be TRBD1 (5 bases). The V end lost 2 bases, the J end lost 7 bases, and 14 bases lay between the germline ends. This CDR3 is built from 15 residues. The germline CDR1 and CDR2 sequences are KGHSY and FQNENV. The CDR3 DNA sequence: TGTGCCAGCAGCCAACTGAACCAGGGAGGTGAAAAACTGTTTTTT. Translated: CASSQLNQGGEKLFF.

The chain combines TRBV6-6 with TRBJ2-1, with D unclear. The CDR3 has 17 amino acids. Trimming removed 5 bases at V and 2 bases at J, with 19 bases between. CDR1 and CDR2 (germline): MNHNY, SVGAGI (reference sequence). CDR3 nucleotide sequence: TGTGCCAGCAGTCCACACCTCGTAGCTACCACCTACAATGAGCAGTTCTTC. Amino acid sequence: CASSPHLVATTYNEQFF.

V is TRBV19 and J is TRBJ1-4; 8 bases are shared with TRBD1. Trimming removed 5 bases from V and 0 bases from J; junction bases left unmatched: 5. Germline V lookup: CDR1 LNHDA, CDR2 SQIVND (reference sequence). The CDR3 runs to 16 residues. CDR3 in amino acids: CASSQDRAATNEKLFF. CDR3 nucleotide sequence: TGTGCCAGTAGTCAGGACAGGGCCGCAACTAATGAAAAACTGTTTTTT.

This clone occurred a few times. V is TRBV19 and J is TRBJ1-3, with D tentatively TRBD1 (5 bases). This CDR3 contains 17 residues. Germline assignment: CDR1 LNHDA and CDR2 SQIVND (reference sequence). V was trimmed by 1 base and J by 0 bases, leaving 13 bases between them. CDR3 residues: CASSIVKTGLSGNTIYF. The CDR3 coding sequence is TGTGCCAGTAGTATAGTCAAGACGGGACTCTCTGGAAACACCATATATTTT.

This clone was seen only a few times. An end of the junction differs from the germline gene, which may be a read error. The chain has TRBV5-6 and TRBJ2-7; possibly TRBD2 for D (6 bases). Germline CDR1 SGHDT, CDR2 YYEEEE. This CDR3 comprises 14 residues. The CDR3 nucleotides read TGTGCCAGCAGCATGGGACTGAACTCCCACGAGCAGTACTTC. As protein: CASSMGLNSHEQYF.

This sequence joins TRBV6-2 or TRBV6-3 and TRBJ2-1; the match to TRBD2 covers 9 bases. The CDR3 has 13 amino acids. The germline V gene encodes CDR1 MNHEY and CDR2 SVGEGT. Germline trimming cut 5 bases from V and 6 bases from J; bases unmatched to any gene: 2. This CDR3 reads CASSAGGVNEQFF. CDR3 nucleotide sequence: TGTGCCAGCAGTGCGGGAGGGGTCAATGAGCAGTTCTTC.

The chain links TRBV27 to TRBJ1-3, with TRBD1 matching 8 bases. Germline CDR1 is MNHEY and CDR2 is SMNVEV (reference sequence). This CDR3 has 15 amino acids. J lost 2 bases, V lost 6 bases, and 6 bases had no gene match. The CDR3 sequence is CASRRTGWTGNTIYF. CDR3 DNA sequence: TGTGCCAGCAGGAGGACAGGGTGGACTGGAAACACCATATATTTT.

The J gene is TRBJ2-7, the V gene TRBV2; 11 nucleotides agree with TRBD2. V shed 6 bases, J shed 1 base, and the junction held 5 bases outside the gene matches. The CDR3 has 15 amino acids. CDR1 is SNHLY, CDR2 FYNNEI, per germline. CDR3 region: CASSTVAGGSYEQYF. The CDR3 nucleotides are TGTGCCAGCAGCACCGTAGCGGGGGGGTCCTACGAGCAGTACTTC.

The chain is built from TRBV6-1 and TRBJ2-5; maybe TRBD1 (5 bases). Trimming took off 3 bases at V and 1 base at J, with 9 bases between the two ends. The CDR3 totals 14 residues. Looked up from germline, CDR1 is MNHNS and CDR2 is SASEGT. CDR3 sequence: CASSEVGAQETQYF. The CDR3 nucleotides read TGTGCCAGCAGTGAGGTAGGGGCCCAAGAGACCCAGTACTTC.

The CDR3, as DNA: TGTGCCAGCAGTTTATGGGGGCTCCACTACGAGCAGTACTTC. Residues: CASSLWGLHYEQYF. The gene calls are TRBV27 and TRBJ2-7; weak D call: TRBD1 (6 bases). Trimming removed 1 base at V and 3 bases at J, with 10 bases between. This CDR3 is 14 amino acids long. Per germline, CDR1 MNHEY and CDR2 SMNVEV (reference sequence).

This chain links TRBV27 with TRBJ1-1; D is possibly TRBD1 (6 bases). Looked up from germline, CDR1 is MNHEY and CDR2 is SMNVEV (reference sequence). The CDR3 has 12 residues. V lost 3 bases and J 11 bases, leaving 13 bases between the germline ends. Written as DNA, the CDR3 is TGTGCCAGCAGTTTCTTAGGACAGCGGGCTTTCTTT. Protein sequence: CASSFLGQRAFF.

Concerning this clone: The identical CDR3 is also encoded by other nucleotide sequences in the sample. The chain employs TRBV6-5 and TRBJ1-6, with 9 bases identical to TRBD1. Germline V CDR1 and CDR2: MNHEY, SVGAGI. The CDR3 is 14 residues long. Losses at the gene ends were 2 bases for V and 8 bases for J; bases not matched to a gene: 1. For the CDR3, the DNA is TGTGCCAGCAGTTACAGGACAGGGGATTCACCCCTCCACTTT. Translating gives CASSYRTGDSPLHF.

The chain is built from TRBV7-3 and TRBJ1-1, with 9 bases identical to TRBD1. Germline V gene lookup returns CDR1 SGHTA and CDR2 FQGTGA. The CDR3 consists of 12 residues. Unmatched junction bases numbered 4, after V lost 5 bases and J lost 9 bases. Here the CDR3 reads CASSETGGKAFF. CDR3 nucleotide sequence: TGTGCCAGCAGCGAAACAGGGGGCAAAGCTTTCTTT.

CDR3 loop: CASSDPRVTSGRADEQFF. The DNA of the CDR3 is TGTGCCAGCAGTGACCCCCGAGTTACTAGCGGGAGGGCGGATGAGCAGTTCTTC. The gene calls are TRBV28 and TRBJ2-1; 13 nucleotides agree with TRBD2. The V and J ends lost 5 bases and 8 bases, in that order; junction bases with no gene match: 15. The CDR3 loop spans 18 amino acids. Germline V gene sequence: CDR1 MDHEN, CDR2 SYDVKM.

The V and J genes are TRBV3-1 (or the pseudogene TRBV3-2) and TRBJ2-7; tentative D call: TRBD1 (6 bases). Germline V gene data show CDR1 as LGHDT and CDR2 as YNNKEL (reference sequence). CDR3 length: 15 residues. With 1 base removed from V and 5 bases from J, the gap between germline ends came to 15 bases. The CDR3 sequence is CASSQVTGISNEQYF. DNA of the CDR3: TGTGCCAGCAGCCAAGTCACAGGGATTTCCAACGAGCAGTACTTC.

The rearrangement joins TRBV6-5 to TRBJ1-2; 7 bases match TRBD1. CDR3 length: 13 amino acids. Germline V gives CDR1 MNHEY, CDR2 SVGAGI. With 9 bases clipped from V and 3 bases from J, the junction kept 7 bases outside the gene matches. The CDR3 region is CASSQGYYYGYTF. The DNA of the CDR3 is TGTGCCAGTTCACAGGGGTATTACTATGGCTACACCTTC.

The chain has TRBV7-8 and TRBJ1-5; the D is unclear. Trimming removed 6 bases from V and 6 bases from J, with 12 bases in between. Germline lookup yields CDR1 SGHVS and CDR2 FQNEAQ. This CDR3 is 13 amino acids long. CDR3 sequence (DNA): TGTGCCAGCAGAAGAGGGTCTAGTCAGCCCCAGCATTTT. Protein product: CASRRGSSQPQHF.

This chain links TRBV5-5 with TRBJ2-7; TRBD1 is a possible D gene (6 bases). The ends were cut back, 0 bases at V and 4 bases at J, with 11 bases in the middle. In germline, CDR1 is SGHKS, CDR2 YYEKEE (reference sequence). This CDR3 region has 14 residues. CDR3 bases: TGTGCCAGCAGCTTGGGGGGGCAGTCTTACGAGCAGTACTTC. This codes for CASSLGGQSYEQYF.

This clone was picked up a small number of times. The chain recombines TRBV2 with TRBJ1-2; the D is unclear. The V end lost 3 bases, the J end lost 5 bases, and 10 bases lay between the germline ends. Germline-derived CDR1 and CDR2 are SNHLY and FYNNEI. This CDR3 is 13 amino acids long. Written as DNA, the CDR3 is TGTGCCAGCAGTGACACGGGGATATATGGCTACACCTTC. As protein: CASSDTGIYGYTF. The full variable domain, in which reference TRBV2 and TRBJ1-2 provide the parts outside the CDR3, is EPEVTQTPSHQVTQMGQEVILRCVPISNHLYFYWYRQILGQKVEFLVSFYNNEISEKSEIFDDQFSVERPDGSNFTLKIRSTKLEDSAMYFCASSDTGIYGYTFGSGTRLTVV.

The chain employs TRBV11-3 and TRBJ2-1; TRBD2 aligns across 7 bases. CDR3 length: 16 amino acids. The trim removed 5 bases at V and 7 bases at J, leaving 14 bases unmatched. From germline, CDR1 is SGHNT and CDR2 YENEEA. In DNA form, the CDR3 reads TGTGCCAGCAGCCCTTTCGAGGCGGGAGCCGCTAATGAGCAGTTCTTC. Translation gives CASSPFEAGAANEQFF.

This CDR3 is CASSFGGGETQYF. The CDR3 region has the DNA TGTGCCAGCAGTTTCGGGGGAGGGGAGACCCAGTACTTC. The rearrangement links TRBV6-5 to TRBJ2-5; 7 bases map to TRBD2. There are 13 residues in the CDR3. V trimming: 4 bases; J trimming: 5 bases; junction bases outside the gene matches: 4. Germline assignment: CDR1 MNHEY and CDR2 SVGAGI.

The chain joins TRBV24-1 to TRBJ2-1; 9 nucleotides match TRBD1. This CDR3 is built from 17 residues. With V trimmed by 5 bases and J by 6 bases, 13 bases remained unmatched. CDR1 KGHDR and CDR2 SFDVKD come from the germline V gene. DNA of the CDR3: TGTGCCACCAGTGTACGCCGCGGGACAGGGTTCTTCAATGAGCAGTTCTTC. This encodes CATSVRRGTGFFNEQFF.

The rearrangement links TRBV28 to TRBJ2-3; D uncertain. The length of the CDR3 is 16 residues. The ends were cut back, 3 bases at V and 1 base at J, with 14 bases in the middle. Germline V gives CDR1 MDHEN, CDR2 SYDVKM. The CDR3 DNA reads as TGTGCCAGCAGTTTCCTAGGAGTCGGAGGCACAGATACGCAGTATTTT. Its protein product is CASSFLGVGGTDTQYF.

The V call is TRBV27, the J call TRBJ2-1; 7 nucleotides agree with TRBD2. Germline lookup yields CDR1 MNHEY and CDR2 SMNVEV (reference sequence). The V segment lost 1 base and the J segment 0 bases; nucleotides outside the gene matches: 3. The CDR3 spans 16 residues. The CDR3 coding sequence is TGTGCCAGCAGTTTATGGGGCGGGAGCTCCTACAATGAGCAGTTCTTC. Its translation: CASSLWGGSSYNEQFF.